The present T cell receptor beta chain was sequenced within a study of T cells after yellow fever vaccination. Study findings and constraints: The booster saw the reappearance of most primary-vaccination clones (more than 95% CD4, roughly 87% CD8). The secondary response peaked faster, at day 5 versus 15, but was weaker.

In making TCR cDNA, 5'RACE template switching added a universal primer site and UMIs to it. TCRdb reanalysed the 5' RACE reads using MiXCR and keeps one entry per CDR3 protein. The table has around 260,000 distinct CDR3 sequences, approximately 5.2% seen once. This clonotype occurred many times. Its antigen remains unknown. Trimming took 2 bases from V and 8 from J, leaving 8 bases between them. This CDR3 has 12 amino acids. Looked up from germline, CDR1 is MNHEY and CDR2 is SVGAGI. Here the sequenced sample was CD4+ T cells sorted from PBMCs, taken on the day of the yellow fever booster vaccination. This chain links TRBV6-5 with TRBJ2-3, with D possibly TRBD2 on 6 matching bases. The TCR sequence derives from a man aged 18-30 years who received the YFV17D yellow fever vaccine. The CDR3 DNA reads TGTGCCAGCAGTTACACCGGGGGTACGCAGTATTTT. It encodes CASSYTGGTQYF.